This T cell receptor (beta chain) was captured by sequencing in a study of blood T cell repertoires in COVID-19. Study processing details: Reference gene primers were amplified, and this amplification served to estimate nucleated cell counts. Produced via immunoSEQ multiplex PCR; TCRdb's table is partial and in-frame only. V, J and clone size derive from that table, while D and trimming were established from the DNA sequence. The table includes 200,000 to 250,000 clones, roughly nine tenths detected once. Trimming cost V 4 bases and J 7 bases; bases outside gene matches: 6. Germline CDR1 LNHDA, CDR2 SQIVND (reference sequence). The CDR3 length is 15 residues.

This clonotype was sampled from a woman in her twenties or thirties with acute COVID-19. The specimen sequenced was PBMCs or T cells enriched from blood (not recorded which). The chain joins TRBV19 to TRBJ2-2; 10 bases line up with TRBD1. CDR3 protein: CASSSRQGAIGELFF. The DNA of the CDR3 is TGTGCCAGTAGTAGCAGACAGGGGGCTATCGGGGAGCTGTTTTTT.